Below, 3 T cell receptor beta chains from the same sample are listed, as sequenced in a study of shared clonotypes between healthy human individuals. TCRdb's table, derived via immunoSEQ multiplex PCR, lists solely in-frame clones and lacks some. The data hold fewer than 200,000 clones, with 80% to 95% observed a single time. Specimen: naive CD4+ T cells sorted from blood. Regarding subset: CD45RA+ positively selected. The source of these receptors is a woman aged 30 to 39 in good health.

V and J are TRBV5-4 and TRBJ2-7, with D possibly TRBD2 on 5 matching bases. Germline CDR1 and CDR2: SGHNT and YYREEE (reference sequence). The CDR3 totals 13 residues. Trimming shortened V by 3 bases and J by 3 bases, and 10 bases separated the two germline ends. DNA of the CDR3: TGTGCCAGCAGCTCCATGGCGGGCTACGAGCAGTACTTC. As protein: CASSSMAGYEQYF.

V and J are TRBV11-3 and TRBJ2-7; 12 bases are a match to TRBD1. Germline lookup yields CDR1 SGHNT and CDR2 YENEEA. The CDR3 runs to 15 residues. J lost 6 bases, V lost 3 bases, and 6 bases had no gene match. The CDR3 reads CASSLVGQGAREQYF. The CDR3 coding sequence is TGTGCCAGCAGCTTGGTGGGACAGGGGGCTCGCGAGCAGTACTTC. Complete variable domain (other parts from reference TRBV11-3 and TRBJ2-7): EAGVVQSPRYKIIEKKQPVAFWCNPISGHNTLYWYLQNLGQGPELLIRYENEEAVDDSQLPKDRFSAERLKGVDSTLKIQPAELGDSAVYLCASSLVGQGAREQYFGPGTRLTVT.

The gene calls are TRBV18 and TRBJ1-3, with TRBD1 as a possible D gene (5 bases). CDR3 length equals 16 residues. Trimming removed 3 bases at V and 0 bases at J, with 12 bases between. Looked up from germline, CDR1 is KGHSH and CDR2 is LQKENI. The DNA of the CDR3 is TGTGCCAGCTCACCCCAAGACAGCTTCTCTGGAAACACCATATATTTT. Translation: CASSPQDSFSGNTIYF.